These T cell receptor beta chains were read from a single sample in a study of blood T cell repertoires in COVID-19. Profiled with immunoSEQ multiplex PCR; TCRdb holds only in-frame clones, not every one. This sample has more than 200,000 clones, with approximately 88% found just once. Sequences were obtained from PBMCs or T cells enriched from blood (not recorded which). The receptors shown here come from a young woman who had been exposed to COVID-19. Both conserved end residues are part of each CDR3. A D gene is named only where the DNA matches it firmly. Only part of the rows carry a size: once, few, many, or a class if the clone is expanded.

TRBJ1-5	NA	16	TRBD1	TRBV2	CASSQGTGELVQPQHF	TGTGCCAGCAGCCAAGGGACAGGGGAACTAGTCCAGCCCCAGCATTTT
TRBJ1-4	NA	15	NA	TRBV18	CASSRGPATNEKLFF	TGTGCCAGCTCAAGGGGTCCTGCAACTAATGAAAAACTGTTTTTT
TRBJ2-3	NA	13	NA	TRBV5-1	CASSILPADTQYF	TGCGCCAGCAGCATACTACCCGCCGATACGCAGTATTTT
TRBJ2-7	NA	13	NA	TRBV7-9	CASRSTTHYEQYF	TGTGCCAGCAGATCGACTACCCATTACGAGCAGTACTTC
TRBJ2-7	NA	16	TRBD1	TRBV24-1	CATSDLQETGGREQYF	TGTGCCACCAGTGATTTGCAAGAAACAGGGGGCAGGGAGCAGTACTTC
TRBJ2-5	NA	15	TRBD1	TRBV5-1	CASSSKDRGRSTQYF	TGCGCCAGCAGCTCGAAGGACAGGGGGCGATCGACCCAGTACTTC
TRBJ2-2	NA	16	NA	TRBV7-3	CASSFIGTRDPGELFF	TGTGCCAGCAGCTTCATCGGGACAAGGGACCCCGGGGAGCTGTTTTTT
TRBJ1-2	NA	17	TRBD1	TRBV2	CASKPGQGPSFNYGYTF	TGTGCCAGCAAACCGGGACAGGGGCCTTCCTTTAACTATGGCTACACCTTC
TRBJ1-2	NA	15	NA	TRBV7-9	CASSLDSGWAYGYTF	TGTGCCAGCAGCTTAGATTCAGGGTGGGCCTATGGCTACACCTTC
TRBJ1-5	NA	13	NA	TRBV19	CATRYSKNQPQHF	TGTGCCACTAGATACTCGAAAAATCAGCCCCAGCATTTT
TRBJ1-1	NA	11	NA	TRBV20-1	CSARAGKRAFF	TGCAGTGCTAGGGCCGGGAAAAGGGCTTTCTTT
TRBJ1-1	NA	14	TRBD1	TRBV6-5	CASTLTGGGTEAFF	TGTGCCAGCACCCTGACAGGGGGCGGAACTGAAGCTTTCTTT
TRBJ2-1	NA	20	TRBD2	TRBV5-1	CASSVGGGSIELGNWNEQFF	TGCGCCAGCAGCGTGGGTGGCGGGAGTATCGAGCTGGGAAATTGGAATGAGCAGTTCTTC
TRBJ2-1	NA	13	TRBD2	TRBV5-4	CASSWGGATEQFF	TGTGCCAGCAGCTGGGGAGGGGCTACTGAGCAGTTCTTC
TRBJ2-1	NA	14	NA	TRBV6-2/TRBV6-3	CASSYMTGYNEQFF	TGTGCCAGCAGTTACATGACTGGCTACAATGAGCAGTTCTTC
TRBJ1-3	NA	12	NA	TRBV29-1	CSVTGTGNTIYF	TGCAGCGTTACAGGGACTGGAAACACCATATATTTT
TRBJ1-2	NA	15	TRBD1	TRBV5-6	CASSLGPGTGYGYTF	TGTGCCAGCAGCTTGGGACCCGGGACAGGGTATGGCTACACCTTC
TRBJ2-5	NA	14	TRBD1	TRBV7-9	CASSLGTGSETQYF	TGTGCCAGCAGCTTAGGGACAGGCTCGGAGACCCAGTACTTC
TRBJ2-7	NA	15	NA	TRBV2	CASSDGAASANEQYF	TGTGCCAGCAGTGACGGAGCGGCGTCTGCCAACGAGCAGTACTTC
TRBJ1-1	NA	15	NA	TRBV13	CASSLGQMRSTEAFF	TGTGCCAGCAGCTTAGGTCAGATGCGGAGCACTGAAGCTTTCTTT
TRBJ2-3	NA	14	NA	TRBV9	CASSVVQGADTQYF	TGTGCCAGCAGCGTAGTACAGGGTGCAGATACGCAGTATTTT
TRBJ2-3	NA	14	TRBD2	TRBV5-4	CASSVAGAPDTQYF	TGTGCCAGCAGCGTAGCGGGAGCCCCAGATACGCAGTATTTT
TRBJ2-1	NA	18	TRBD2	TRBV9	CASSVDIGTSGGNNEQFF	TGTGCCAGCAGCGTAGATATCGGGACTAGCGGAGGAAACAATGAGCAGTTCTTC
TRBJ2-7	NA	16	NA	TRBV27	CASTPFPLSRTYEQYF	TGTGCCAGCACTCCTTTCCCCCTCTCCCGGACTTACGAGCAGTACTTC
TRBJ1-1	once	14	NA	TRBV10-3	CAISESTGNTEAFF	TGTGCCATCAGTGAGTCAACGGGGAACACTGAAGCTTTCTTT
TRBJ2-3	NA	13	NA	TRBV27	CASSLRRGDTQYF	TGTGCCAGCAGTTTGCGGAGGGGAGATACGCAGTATTTT
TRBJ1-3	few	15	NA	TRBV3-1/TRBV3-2	CASSQTGITGNTIYF	TGTGCCAGCAGCCAAACAGGGATCACGGGAAACACCATATATTTT
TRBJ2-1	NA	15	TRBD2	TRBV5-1	CASSFGTSEYNEQFF	TGCGCCAGCAGCTTTGGGACTAGCGAGTACAATGAGCAGTTCTTC
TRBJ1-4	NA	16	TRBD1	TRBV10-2	CASRLSGGATNEKLFF	TGCGCCAGCAGGTTGTCAGGGGGAGCAACTAATGAAAAACTGTTTTTT
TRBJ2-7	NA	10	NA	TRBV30	CAWTIYEQYF	TGTGCCTGGACAATTTACGAGCAGTACTTC
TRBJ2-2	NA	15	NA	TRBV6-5	CASSQGQTNTGELFF	TGTGCCAGCAGCCAGGGCCAGACGAACACCGGGGAGCTGTTTTTT
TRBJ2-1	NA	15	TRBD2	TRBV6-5	CASSYFGTSSAEQFF	TGTGCCAGCAGTTACTTTGGGACTAGCAGTGCTGAGCAGTTCTTC
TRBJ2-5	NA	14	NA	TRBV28	CASSVGTHQETQYF	TGTGCCAGCAGTGTCGGGACTCACCAAGAGACCCAGTACTTC
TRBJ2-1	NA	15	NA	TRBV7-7	CASSPGDGSYNEQFF	TGTGCCAGCAGCCCGGGGGATGGCTCCTACAATGAGCAGTTCTTC
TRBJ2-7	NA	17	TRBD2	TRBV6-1	CASSEAFLGGLAGEQYF	TGTGCCAGCAGTGAAGCTTTCCTAGGGGGACTAGCGGGTGAGCAGTACTTC
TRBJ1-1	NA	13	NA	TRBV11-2	CASSSQGFSEAFF	TGTGCCAGCAGCTCCCAGGGGTTCAGTGAAGCTTTCTTT
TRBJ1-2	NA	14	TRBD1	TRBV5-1	CASSKGQGGYGYTF	TGCGCCAGCAGCAAAGGACAGGGTGGCTATGGCTACACCTTC
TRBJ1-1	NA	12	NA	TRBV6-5	CASSRGGTEAFF	TGTGCCAGCAGTCGGGGGGGCACTGAAGCTTTCTTT
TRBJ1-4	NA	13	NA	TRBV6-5	CASSLLRDEKLFF	TGTGCCAGCAGTTTACTCAGGGATGAAAAACTGTTTTTT
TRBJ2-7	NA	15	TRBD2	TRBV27	CASSTEAGVLYEQYF	TGTGCCAGCAGTACCGAAGCGGGAGTACTCTACGAGCAGTACTTC
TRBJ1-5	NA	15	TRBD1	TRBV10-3	CATRGNRESNQPQHF	TGTGCCACCAGGGGGAACAGGGAGAGCAATCAGCCCCAGCATTTT
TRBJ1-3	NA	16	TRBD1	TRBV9	CASSGRKDRAGNTIYF	TGTGCCAGCAGCGGGCGAAAGGACAGGGCTGGAAACACCATATATTTT
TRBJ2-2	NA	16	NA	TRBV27	CASSLGRELVTGELFF	TGTGCCAGCAGTTTGGGACGGGAGCTGGTCACCGGGGAGCTGTTTTTT
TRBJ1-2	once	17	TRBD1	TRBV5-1	CASSRHPMDRVSYGYTF	TGCGCCAGCAGCCGGCACCCTATGGACAGGGTTAGCTATGGCTACACCTTC
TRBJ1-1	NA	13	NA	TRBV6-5	CASRQGPETEAFF	TGTGCCAGCAGGCAGGGGCCGGAGACTGAAGCTTTCTTT
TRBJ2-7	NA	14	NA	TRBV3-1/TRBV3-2	CASSLLGPFYEQYF	TGTGCCAGCAGCCTCCTGGGGCCATTCTACGAGCAGTACTTC
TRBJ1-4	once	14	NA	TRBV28	CASRPTGLNEKLFF	TGTGCCAGCAGACCTACAGGGTTAAATGAAAAACTGTTTTTT
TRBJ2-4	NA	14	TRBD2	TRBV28	CASIPTASGKIQYF	TGTGCCAGCATCCCAACGGCTAGCGGGAAAATTCAGTACTTC
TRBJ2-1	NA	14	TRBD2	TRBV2	CASLRTSVHNEQFF	TGTGCCAGCCTCAGGACTAGCGTCCACAATGAGCAGTTCTTC
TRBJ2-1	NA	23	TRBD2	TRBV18	CASSPVTNWGLAGEEDSYNEQFF	TGTGCCAGCTCACCGGTCACCAATTGGGGACTAGCGGGAGAGGAAGACTCCTACAATGAGCAGTTCTTC
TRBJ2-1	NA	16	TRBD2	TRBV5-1	CASRENSGRAFNEQFF	TGCGCCAGCAGAGAAAATAGCGGGAGGGCCTTCAATGAGCAGTTCTTC
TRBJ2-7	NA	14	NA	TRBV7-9	CASSLAGGSYEQYF	TGTGCCAGCAGCTTAGCGGGAGGTTCCTACGAGCAGTACTTC
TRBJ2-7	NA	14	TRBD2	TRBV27	CASRLAGGPGEQYF	TGTGCCAGCAGACTAGCGGGAGGGCCCGGCGAGCAGTACTTC